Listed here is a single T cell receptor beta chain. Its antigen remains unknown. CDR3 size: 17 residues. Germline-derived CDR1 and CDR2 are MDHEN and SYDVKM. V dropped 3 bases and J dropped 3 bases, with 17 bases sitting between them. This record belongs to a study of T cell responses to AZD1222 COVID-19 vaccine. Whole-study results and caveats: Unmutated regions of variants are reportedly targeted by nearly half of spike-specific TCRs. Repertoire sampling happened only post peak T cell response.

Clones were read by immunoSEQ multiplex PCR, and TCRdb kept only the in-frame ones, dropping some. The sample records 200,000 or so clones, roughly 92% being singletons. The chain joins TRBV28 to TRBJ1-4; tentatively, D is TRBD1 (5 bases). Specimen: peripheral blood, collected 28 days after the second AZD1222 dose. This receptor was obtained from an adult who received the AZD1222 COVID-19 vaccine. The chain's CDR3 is CASSFIKQAVSNEKLFF. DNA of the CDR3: TGTGCCAGCAGTTTTATAAAACAGGCTGTTTCTAATGAAAAACTGTTTTTT.